Following are 20 T cell receptor beta chains from one sample sequenced in a study of glioma-infiltrating T cells. The iRepertoire nested amplicon-rescue multiplex PCR amplified TCR alpha and beta CDR3s from RNA. MiXCR, applied by TCRdb to the multiplex PCR reads, yields one record per CDR3 protein. The sample lists approximately 190,000 distinct CDR3 sequences, around 30% occurring once. The source material was glioma tissue, nonneoplastic brain tissue, or PBMCs (not recorded which). These receptors all come from a human donor with low-grade glioma or glioblastoma, undergoing nonglioma brain surgery, or in good health (not recorded which).

The chain links TRBV6-1 to TRBJ1-1; tentative D call: TRBD1 (6 bases). The ends were cut back, 5 bases at V and 9 bases at J, with 19 bases in the middle. CDR3 size: 14 residues. Germline CDR1 reads MNHNS; CDR2 reads SASEGT. The CDR3 reads CASSPDRQDNKAFF. The CDR3 nucleotides are TGTGCCAGCAGTCCGGACAGACAGGACAATAAAGCTTTCTTT.

In its sample, this clonotype was seen a few times. The CDR3 coding sequence is TGTGCCAGCAGCTTTATAGCGGGAGGCCACAATGAGCAGTTCTTC. It yields the protein CASSFIAGGHNEQFF. J is TRBJ2-1 and V is TRBV7-9; 10 nucleotides align to TRBD2. CDR3 length: 15 amino acids. CDR1 is SEHNR and CDR2 is FQNEAQ in the germline V gene (reference sequence). Germline trimming cut 3 bases from V and 5 bases from J; bases unmatched to any gene: 4.

This clonotype was recorded many times. V is TRBV27 and J is TRBJ1-2, with unresolved D. The CDR3 extends over 14 amino acids. The V and J ends lost 8 bases and 6 bases respectively, with 19 bases between them. Looked up from germline, CDR1 is MNHEY and CDR2 is SMNVEV (reference sequence). The CDR3 protein is CASSPWTSNHGYTF. Written as DNA, the CDR3 is TGTGCCAGCTCCCCCTGGACGTCGAACCATGGCTACACCTTC.

Of note for this clonotype: This may stem from a read error, because a much larger clone lies one nucleotide away. V is TRBV20-1 and J is TRBJ2-2, with D perhaps matching TRBD1 (5 bases). CDR3 length: 14 residues. Trimming cost V 2 bases and J 1 base, with 8 bases left between them. CDR1 and CDR2 (germline): DFQATT, SNEGSKA (reference sequence). CDR3 loop: CSARYQGNTGELFF. In DNA, the CDR3 is TGCAGTGCTAGATATCAGGGGAACACCGGGGAGCTGTTTTTT.

Many counts were recorded for this clonotype. The V call is TRBV28, the J call TRBJ1-1, with TRBD1 matching 9 bases. The CDR3 loop spans 17 amino acids. The germline V gene has CDR1 MDHEN and CDR2 SYDVKM. Germline trimming cut 1 base from V and 6 bases from J; bases unmatched to any gene: 12. The CDR3 DNA follows: TGTGCCAGCAGTTTATTCAACCAAGGACAGGGGAGCGCTGAAGCTTTCTTT. Translation: CASSLFNQGQGSAEAFF.

Regarding this clonotype: A much larger clone differs by one base, so this may be a read error. The chain has TRBV12-3 or TRBV12-4 and TRBJ2-3; D possibly corresponds to TRBD1 (5 bases). The ends were cut back, 3 bases at V and 2 bases at J, with 15 bases in the middle. This CDR3 has 16 residues. The CDR3 region is CASSFGWGGTTDTQYF. CDR3 sequence (DNA): TGTGCCAGCAGTTTCGGGTGGGGCGGAACCACAGATACGCAGTATTTT.

This clonotype was recorded a few times. A read error is possible here, since a much larger clone lies one base away. The chain is built from TRBV19 and TRBJ1-5; 9 nucleotides line up with TRBD1. Per the germline V gene, CDR1 is LNHDA and CDR2 is SQIVND (reference sequence). The CDR3 runs to 16 residues. Written as DNA, the CDR3 is TGTGCCGGTAGTCTCCTACGGGGGACAGGGAATCAGCCCCAGCATTTT. Its translation: CAGSLLRGTGNQPQHF.

In this sample, this clonotype turned up a few times. CDR3 sequence reads: CASSRDRAGANVLTF. The CDR3, as DNA: TGTGCCAGCAGTAGGGACAGGGCTGGGGCCAACGTCCTGACTTTC. The V call is TRBV12-3 or TRBV12-4, the J call TRBJ2-6; TRBD1 agrees at 9 bases. This CDR3 has 15 amino acids. J gave up 2 bases and V 5 bases, and 1 base lay outside the gene matches.

Note on this clonotype: Compared with germline, one end of the junction differs, possibly owing to a read error. The V gene is TRBV29-1, the J gene TRBJ1-1, with TRBD1 matching 11 bases. This CDR3 spans 15 amino acids. Germline V gene lookup returns CDR1 SQVTM and CDR2 ANQGSEA. As DNA, the CDR3 is TGCAGCGCTGGGACAGGGGGTCCTATGAACGCTGAAGCTTTCTTT. Translating it yields CSAGTGGPMNAEAFF. The entire variable domain, with the rest obtained from reference TRBV29-1 and TRBJ1-1, is as follows: SAVISQKPSRDICQRGTSLTIQCQVDSQVTMMFWYRQQPGQSLTLIATANQGSEATYESGFVIDKFPISRPNLTFSTLTVSNMSPEDSSIYLCSAGTGGPMNAEAFFGQGTRLTVV.

Notes on this clonotype: This may be a read error: a much more frequent sequence differs by one nucleotide. J is TRBJ2-7 and V is TRBV29-1, with D hard to call. This CDR3 is built from 12 residues. Per the germline V gene, CDR1 is SQVTM and CDR2 is ANQGSEA. CDR3 nucleotide sequence: TGCAGCGCACGGGCTACCTCCTACGACCAGTACTTC. It encodes CSARATSYDQYF.

This clonotype was counted at least ten times. The genes are TRBV20-1 and TRBJ2-1; a possible D gene is TRBD2 (5 bases). V lost 1 base and J 0 bases, leaving 10 bases between the germline ends. Germline V gives CDR1 DFQATT, CDR2 SNEGSKA (reference sequence). CDR3 length: 15 amino acids. In nucleotides, the CDR3 is TGCAGTGCTAGAGTAGCGCCCAGCTCCTACAATGAGCAGTTCTTC. It yields the protein CSARVAPSSYNEQFF.

This clonotype was recorded at least ten times. V gene TRBV6-5 combines with J gene TRBJ2-1; D possibly corresponds to TRBD2 (5 bases). The germline V and J ends were trimmed by 0 bases and 5 bases, with 8 bases remaining between them. This CDR3 is 14 amino acids long. The germline V gene has CDR1 MNHEY and CDR2 SVGAGI. The chain's CDR3 is CASSYSGLNNEQFF. CDR3 nucleotide sequence: TGTGCCAGCAGTTACTCAGGACTCAACAATGAGCAGTTCTTC.

This clonotype was detected ten times or more. CDR3 residues: CASSWRGGAADTQYF. DNA for the CDR3: TGTGCCAGCAGCTGGCGGGGGGGCGCCGCAGATACGCAGTATTTT. This rearrangement joins TRBV7-2 to TRBJ2-3; TRBD2 matches at 9 bases. Germline V gene lookup returns CDR1 SGHTA and CDR2 FQGNSA. This CDR3 region has 15 residues. V dropped 4 bases and J dropped 4; count of bases not matched to a gene: 6.

This clonotype showed up just a few times. The CDR3 DNA follows: TGCGCCAGCAGCCGGGTGGTGAACACCGGGGAGCTGTTTTTT. Its translation is CASSRVVNTGELFF. The chain joins TRBV5-1 to TRBJ2-2; D gene uncertain. V was clipped by 4 bases and J by 1 base, with 8 bases between them. The CDR3 has 14 residues. The germline V gene encodes CDR1 SGHRS and CDR2 YFSETQ.

The table lists this clonotype with many counts. The V and J genes are TRBV6-2 or TRBV6-3 and TRBJ1-1, with D maybe TRBD1 (5 bases). CDR1 is MNHEY and CDR2 is SVGEGT in the germline V gene. Deletions cut 6 bases from V and 5 bases from J, with 16 bases between. This CDR3 region has 14 residues. The CDR3 region has the DNA TGTGCCAGCAGATACGGGACCCCGGTGACTGAAGCTTTCTTT. Translating gives CASRYGTPVTEAFF.

This clonotype was seen ten or more times. The gene calls are TRBV4-1 and TRBJ2-4; 10 bases map to TRBD2. V gave up 2 bases and J gave up 3 bases; unmatched junction bases: 7. Germline CDR1 is MGHRA and CDR2 is YSYEKL. The CDR3 is 17 amino acids. The CDR3 spells CASSQRLAGIDKNIQYF. For the CDR3, the DNA is TGCGCCAGCAGCCAACGACTAGCGGGTATAGACAAAAACATTCAGTACTTC.

This clonotype occurred many times. This chain connects TRBV24-1 to TRBJ1-4; the D is unclear. The germline V gene has CDR1 KGHDR and CDR2 SFDVKD. V shed 4 bases and J shed 6 bases, with 11 bases lying between them. The CDR3 sequence is 14 residues long. In DNA form, the CDR3 reads TGTGCCACCAGTGACGGAGGACCATATGAAAAACTGTTTTTT. Protein sequence: CATSDGGPYEKLFF.

This chain connects TRBV4-2 to TRBJ2-7; 14 bases map to TRBD2. The CDR3 length is 16 residues. V was clipped by 5 bases and J by 1 base; unmatched bases: 4. Germline CDR1 LGHNA, CDR2 YNFKEQ. CDR3 residues: CASSMGLAGDSYEQYF. For the CDR3, the DNA is TGTGCCAGCAGCATGGGACTAGCGGGGGATTCCTACGAGCAGTACTTC.

The chain links TRBV19 to TRBJ2-1, with a tentative D call TRBD2 (6 bases). The CDR3 consists of 17 residues. The germline CDR1 and CDR2 sequences are LNHDA and SQIVND (reference sequence). V gave up 3 bases and J gave up 0 bases, with 15 bases separating them. The CDR3 DNA follows: TGTGCCAGTAGTATCCCCGGGACTCCGAGCTCCTACAATGAGCAGTTCTTC. It yields the protein CASSIPGTPSSYNEQFF.

At least ten counts were recorded for this clonotype. The chain couples TRBV7-3 to TRBJ2-1; D possibly corresponds to TRBD2 (6 bases). The V gene lost 4 bases and the J gene lost 12 bases, with 19 bases spanning the gap. CDR1 and CDR2 from the germline V gene are SGHTA and FQGTGA. This CDR3 has 14 residues. CDR3 region: CASSSILGSEGQFF. The CDR3 DNA is TGTGCCAGCAGCTCCATCCTCGGTTCGGAGGGGCAGTTCTTC.